These 15 T cell receptor beta chains originate from one sample sequenced in a study of blood T cell repertoires in COVID-19. Data came from immunoSEQ multiplex PCR; TCRdb stores just in-frame clones and leaves some out. Here the sample spans approximately 350,000 clones, around 80% being singletons. The source material was peripheral blood. These receptors all stem from a man aged 30 to 45 with active or convalescent COVID-19.

The sample holds one count of this clone. The chain uses TRBV30 and TRBJ1-2; D not resolved. The CDR3 sequence is 13 residues long. Germline CDR1 is GTSNPN and CDR2 is SVGIG (reference sequence). V dropped 3 bases and J dropped 8 bases, with 16 bases sitting between them. CDR3 DNA sequence: TGTGCCTGGAGCCCGGACGGACTAGGAGGCTACACCTTC. Its protein product is CAWSPDGLGGYTF.

The V gene is TRBV30, the J gene TRBJ1-2; TRBD1 matches 7 bases. V trimming: 5 bases; J trimming: 4 bases; junction bases outside the gene matches: 10. The germline V gene encodes CDR1 GTSNPN and CDR2 SVGIG (reference sequence). This CDR3 is 14 amino acids long. CDR3 sequence reads: CAWGVGTDFYGYTF. The CDR3 bases are TGTGCCTGGGGGGTAGGGACAGACTTCTATGGCTACACCTTC.

The J gene is TRBJ1-1, the V gene TRBV5-1; D is unclear. Trimming took 2 bases from V and 11 from J, leaving 22 bases between them. The CDR3 covers 15 residues. CDR1 is SGHRS and CDR2 is YFSETQ in the germline V gene. The DNA of the CDR3 is TGCGCCAGCAGCTTCTCCTATAGTGGGCAATGGAAGGCTTTCTTT. This codes for CASSFSYSGQWKAFF.

V usage is TRBV3-1 (or the pseudogene TRBV3-2) and J usage is TRBJ2-4; 10 bases fit TRBD1. The CDR3 has 14 amino acids. The junction had 4 bases not matched to a gene; V was cut back by 3 bases and J by 8 bases. Per germline, CDR1 LGHDT and CDR2 YNNKEL (reference sequence). The CDR3 bases are TGTGCCAGCAGCCAGAGACAGGGGGCGGACATTCAGTACTTC. Residues: CASSQRQGADIQYF.

This clone was recorded only once. This sequence joins TRBV7-2 and TRBJ2-5; the D is unclear. CDR1 and CDR2 from the germline V gene are SGHTA and FQGNSA. Trimming took 5 bases from V and 5 from J, leaving 9 bases between them. The CDR3 has 12 amino acids. CDR3 sequence reads: CASSTYGETQYF. The CDR3 bases are TGTGCCAGCAGCACCTACGGGGAGACCCAGTACTTC.

V usage is TRBV19 and J usage is TRBJ2-1; D is possibly TRBD2 (6 bases). CDR1 and CDR2 from the germline V gene are LNHDA and SQIVND (reference sequence). This CDR3 spans 15 amino acids. V lost 3 bases and J 6 bases, leaving 15 bases between the germline ends. CDR3 DNA: TGTGCCAGTAGTATCTCGAGTAGCGGTGGCAATGAGCAGTTCTTC. This sequence encodes CASSISSSGGNEQFF.

Written as DNA, the CDR3 is TGTGCCAGCAGCTTGCCTGCTGAGAGCCCCGGGGAGCTGTTTTTT. It is translated as CASSLPAESPGELFF. J is TRBJ2-2 and V is TRBV5-4; D unresolved. CDR3 length: 15 residues. Trimming took 1 base from V and 6 from J, leaving 13 bases between them. Germline V gene data show CDR1 as SGHNT and CDR2 as YYREEE (reference sequence).

V gene TRBV5-4 combines with J gene TRBJ2-3; TRBD2 agrees at 7 bases. The CDR3 covers 15 residues. CDR1 is SGHNT and CDR2 is YYREEE in the germline V gene (reference sequence). V lost 6 bases and J lost 1; bases outside the gene matches: 8. CDR3 sequence: CASTSAGAGTDTQYF. The CDR3 region has the DNA TGTGCCAGCACATCGGCGGGAGCTGGCACAGATACGCAGTATTTT. The whole variable domain, filled in from reference TRBV5-4 and TRBJ2-3, reads ETGVTQSPTHLIKTRGQQVTLRCSSQSGHNTVSWYQQALGQGPQFIFQYYREEENGRGNFPPRFSGLQFPNYSSELNVNALELDDSALYLCASTSAGAGTDTQYFGPGTRLTVL.

The rearrangement uses TRBV7-3 and TRBJ2-7; D remains unclear. The CDR3 length is 14 residues. The ends were cut back, 2 bases at V and 0 bases at J, with 8 bases in the middle. CDR1 is SGHTA and CDR2 is FQGTGA in the germline V gene. The CDR3 spells CASSLDQYSYEQYF. DNA of the CDR3: TGTGCCAGCAGCTTAGATCAGTACTCCTACGAGCAGTACTTC. Full variable domain (rest looked up from reference TRBV7-3 and TRBJ2-7): GAGVSQTPSNKVTEKGKYVELRCDPISGHTALYWYRQSLGQGPEFLIYFQGTGAADDSGLPNDRFFAVRPEGSVSTLKIQRTERGDSAVYLCASSLDQYSYEQYFGPGTRLTVT.

The rearrangement joins TRBV30 to TRBJ2-1; D is ambiguous. The germline V gene encodes CDR1 GTSNPN and CDR2 SVGIG (reference sequence). V lost 7 bases and J 6 bases, leaving 13 bases between the germline ends. This CDR3 is 12 amino acids long. CDR3 bases: TGTGCCTACCGTTCCCCAGGCAATGAGCAGTTCTTC. Translation gives CAYRSPGNEQFF.

The chain recombines TRBV5-1 with TRBJ2-1; D is possibly TRBD2 (6 bases). CDR1 and CDR2 (germline): SGHRS, YFSETQ. This CDR3 is 16 amino acids long. Trimming removed 3 bases from V and 5 bases from J, with 18 bases in between. This CDR3 reads CASSWDVGTRNNEQFF. In nucleotides, the CDR3 is TGCGCCAGCAGCTGGGATGTGGGGACTCGAAACAATGAGCAGTTCTTC.

This sequence joins TRBV5-4 and TRBJ2-3, with D tentatively TRBD1 (5 bases). The CDR3 is 16 amino acids. Germline CDR1 SGHNT, CDR2 YYREEE (reference sequence). Trimming shortened V by 1 base and J by 0 bases, and 12 bases separated the two germline ends. For the CDR3, the DNA is TGTGCCAGCAGCTTGACAACAGGACCTAGCACAGATACGCAGTATTTT. Translated, it gives CASSLTTGPSTDTQYF.

The rearrangement joins TRBV12-5 to TRBJ2-5; D is perhaps TRBD1 (6 bases). The V end was cut by 7 bases, the J end by 1 base, with 10 bases between. Germline lookup yields CDR1 LGHNT and CDR2 FRNRAP. CDR3 length equals 13 residues. Here the CDR3 DNA reads TGTGCTAGTGCCCCGGACAGCCAAGAGACCCAGTACTTC. Translated: CASAPDSQETQYF.

The chain combines TRBV7-9 with TRBJ2-7; D is possibly TRBD2 (5 bases). Trimming shortened V by 5 bases and J by 4 bases, and 9 bases separated the two germline ends. Germline CDR1 reads SEHNR; CDR2 reads FQNEAQ (reference sequence). The CDR3 covers 12 residues. CDR3 region: CASSQEEYEQYF. As DNA, the CDR3 is TGTGCCAGCAGCCAGGAGGAATACGAGCAGTACTTC.

To note about this clone: Different DNA sequences within this sample yield the same CDR3. The chain employs TRBV5-1 and TRBJ2-3; D gene unclear. Trimming stripped 4 bases from V and 0 bases from J, with 3 bases between. Germline CDR1 and CDR2: SGHRS and YFSETQ. The CDR3 runs to 12 residues. The CDR3 DNA reads as TGCGCCAGCAGCCTGAGCACAGATACGCAGTATTTT. This encodes CASSLSTDTQYF.